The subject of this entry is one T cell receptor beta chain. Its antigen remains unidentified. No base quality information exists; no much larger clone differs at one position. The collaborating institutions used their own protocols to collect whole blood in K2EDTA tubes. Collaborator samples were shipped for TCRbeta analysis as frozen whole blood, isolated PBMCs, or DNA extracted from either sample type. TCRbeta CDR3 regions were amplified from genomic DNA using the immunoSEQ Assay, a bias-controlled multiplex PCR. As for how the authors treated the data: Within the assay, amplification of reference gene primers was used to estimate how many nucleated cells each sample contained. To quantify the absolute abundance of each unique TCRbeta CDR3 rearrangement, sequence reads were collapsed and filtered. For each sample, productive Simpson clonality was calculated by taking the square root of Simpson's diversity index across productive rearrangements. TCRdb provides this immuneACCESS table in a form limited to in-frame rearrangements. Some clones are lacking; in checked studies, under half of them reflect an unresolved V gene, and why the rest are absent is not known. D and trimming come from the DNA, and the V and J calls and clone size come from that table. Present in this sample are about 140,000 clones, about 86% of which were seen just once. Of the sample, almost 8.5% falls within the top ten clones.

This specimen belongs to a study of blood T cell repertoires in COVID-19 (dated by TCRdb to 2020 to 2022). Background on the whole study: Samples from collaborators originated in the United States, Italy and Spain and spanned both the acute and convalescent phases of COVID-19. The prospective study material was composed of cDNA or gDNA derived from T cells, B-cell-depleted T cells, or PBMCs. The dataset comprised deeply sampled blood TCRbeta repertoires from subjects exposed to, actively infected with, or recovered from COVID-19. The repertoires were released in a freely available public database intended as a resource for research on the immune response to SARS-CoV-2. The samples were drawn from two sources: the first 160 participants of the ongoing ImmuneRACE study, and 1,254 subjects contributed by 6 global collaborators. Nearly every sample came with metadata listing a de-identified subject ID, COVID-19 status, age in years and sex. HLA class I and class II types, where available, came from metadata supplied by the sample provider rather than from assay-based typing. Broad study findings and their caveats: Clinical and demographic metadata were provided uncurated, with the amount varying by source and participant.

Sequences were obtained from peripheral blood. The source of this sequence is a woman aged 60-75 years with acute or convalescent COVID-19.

CDR3 reads: CASSYERRYNEQFF. The base sequence is TGTGCCAGCAGTTACGAGCGGAGATACAATGAGCAGTTCTTC. The chain joins TRBV6-2 or TRBV6-3 to TRBJ2-1, with TRBD2 tentatively as D gene (5 bases match). Cut back by 2 bases and 4 bases, the V and J ends lie 9 bases apart. The CDR3 holds 14 amino acids from the cysteine to the phenylalanine. Only the CDR3 part of the read is kept: 42 bases, read in frame from the first base. CDR1 and CDR2 (MNHEY, SVGEGT) derive from the germline V gene.